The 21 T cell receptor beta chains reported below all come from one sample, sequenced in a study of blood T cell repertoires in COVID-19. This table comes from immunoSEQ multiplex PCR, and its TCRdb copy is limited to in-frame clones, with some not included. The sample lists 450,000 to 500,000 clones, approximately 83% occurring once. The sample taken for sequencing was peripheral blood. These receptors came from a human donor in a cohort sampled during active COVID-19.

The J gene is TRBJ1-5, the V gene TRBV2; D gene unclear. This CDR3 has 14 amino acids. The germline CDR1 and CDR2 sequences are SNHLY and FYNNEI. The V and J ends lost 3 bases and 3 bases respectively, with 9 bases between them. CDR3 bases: TGTGCCAGCAGTGACCGCGGCCTCAATCAGCCCCAGCATTTT. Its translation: CASSDRGLNQPQHF. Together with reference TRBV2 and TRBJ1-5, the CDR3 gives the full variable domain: EPEVTQTPSHQVTQMGQEVILRCVPISNHLYFYWYRQILGQKVEFLVSFYNNEISEKSEIFDDQFSVERPDGSNFTLKIRSTKLEDSAMYFCASSDRGLNQPQHFGDGTRLSIL.

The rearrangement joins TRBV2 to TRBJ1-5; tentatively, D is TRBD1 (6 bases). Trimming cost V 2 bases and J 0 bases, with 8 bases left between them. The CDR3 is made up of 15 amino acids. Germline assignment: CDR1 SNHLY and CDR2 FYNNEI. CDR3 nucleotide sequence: TGTGCCAGCAGTGAAAGGACAGATAGCAATCAGCCCCAGCATTTT. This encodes CASSERTDSNQPQHF.

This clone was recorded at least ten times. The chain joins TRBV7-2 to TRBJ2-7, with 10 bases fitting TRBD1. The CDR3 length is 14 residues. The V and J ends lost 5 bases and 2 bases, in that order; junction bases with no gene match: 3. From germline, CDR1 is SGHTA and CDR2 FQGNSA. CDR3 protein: CASSRDRGPYEQYF. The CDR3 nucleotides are TGTGCCAGCAGCCGGGACAGGGGACCCTACGAGCAGTACTTC.

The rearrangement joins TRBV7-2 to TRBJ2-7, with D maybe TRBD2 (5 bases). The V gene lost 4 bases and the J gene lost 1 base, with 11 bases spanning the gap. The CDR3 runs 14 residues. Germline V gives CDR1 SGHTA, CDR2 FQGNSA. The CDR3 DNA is TGTGCCAGCAGCTCACGCCGGGGATCCTACGAGCAGTACTTC. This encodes CASSSRRGSYEQYF.

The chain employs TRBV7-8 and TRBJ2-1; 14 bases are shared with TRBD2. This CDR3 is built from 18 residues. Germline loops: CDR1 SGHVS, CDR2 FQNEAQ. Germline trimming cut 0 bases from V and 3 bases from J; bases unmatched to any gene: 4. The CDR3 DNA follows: TGTGCCAGCAGCTTAGCGACTAGCGGGAGGGCCTTCTACAATGAGCAGTTCTTC. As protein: CASSLATSGRAFYNEQFF.

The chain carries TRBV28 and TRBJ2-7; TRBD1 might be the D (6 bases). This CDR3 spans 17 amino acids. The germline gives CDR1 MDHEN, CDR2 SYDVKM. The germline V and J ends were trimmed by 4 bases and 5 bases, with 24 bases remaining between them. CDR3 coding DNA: TGTGCCAGCAGTTCGACGAAACAGGGCTGGGGACGGGACGAGCAGTACTTC. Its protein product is CASSSTKQGWGRDEQYF.

CDR3 sequence: CASTTGLAYEQFF. The CDR3 nucleotides are TGTGCCAGCACGACCGGACTAGCCTATGAGCAGTTCTTC. The chain has TRBV7-2 and TRBJ2-1; 8 nucleotides align to TRBD2. Germline lookup yields CDR1 SGHTA and CDR2 FQGNSA. The CDR3 spans 13 residues. Trimming took 7 bases from V and 8 from J; bases not matched to a gene: 7. Full variable domain (remainder filled in from reference TRBV7-2 and TRBJ2-1): GAGVSQSPSNKVTEKGKDVELRCDPISGHTALYWYRQSLGQGLEFLIYFQGNSAPDKSGLPSDRFSAERTGGSVSTLTIQRTQQEDSAVYLCASTTGLAYEQFFGPGTRLTVL.

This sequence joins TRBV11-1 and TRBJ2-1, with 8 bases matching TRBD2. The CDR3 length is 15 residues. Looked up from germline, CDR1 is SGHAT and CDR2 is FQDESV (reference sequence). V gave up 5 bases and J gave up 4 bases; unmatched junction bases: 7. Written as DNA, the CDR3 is TGTGCCAGCAGCCAAACTAGCGGTCCTTACAATGAGCAGTTCTTC. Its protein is CASSQTSGPYNEQFF.

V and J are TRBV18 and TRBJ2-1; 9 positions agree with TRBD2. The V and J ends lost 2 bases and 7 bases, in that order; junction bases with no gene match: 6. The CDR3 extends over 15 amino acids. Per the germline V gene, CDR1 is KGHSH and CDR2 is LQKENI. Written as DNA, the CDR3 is TGTGCCAGCTCACCAAACAGCGGGAGGAGGAATGAGCAGTTCTTC. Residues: CASSPNSGRRNEQFF.

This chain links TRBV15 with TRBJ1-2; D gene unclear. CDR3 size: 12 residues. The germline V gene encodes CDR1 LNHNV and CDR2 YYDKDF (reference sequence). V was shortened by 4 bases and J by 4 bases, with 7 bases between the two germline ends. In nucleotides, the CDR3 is TGTGCCACCAGCAAAGGGAGCTATGGCTACACCTTC. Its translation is CATSKGSYGYTF.

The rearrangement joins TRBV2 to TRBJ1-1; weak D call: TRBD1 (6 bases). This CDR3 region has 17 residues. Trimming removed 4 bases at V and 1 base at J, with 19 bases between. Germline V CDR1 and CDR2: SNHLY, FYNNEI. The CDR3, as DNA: TGTGCCAGCAGTGCGCGGGGGCAGGTTCCCGGGAACACTGAAGCTTTCTTT. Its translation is CASSARGQVPGNTEAFF. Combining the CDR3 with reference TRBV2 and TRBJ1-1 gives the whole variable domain EPEVTQTPSHQVTQMGQEVILRCVPISNHLYFYWYRQILGQKVEFLVSFYNNEISEKSEIFDDQFSVERPDGSNFTLKIRSTKLEDSAMYFCASSARGQVPGNTEAFFGQGTRLTVV.

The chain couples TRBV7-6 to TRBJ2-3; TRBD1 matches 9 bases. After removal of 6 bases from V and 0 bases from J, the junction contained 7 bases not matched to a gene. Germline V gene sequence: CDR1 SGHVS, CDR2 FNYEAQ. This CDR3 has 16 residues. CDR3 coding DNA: TGTGCCAGCAGTGCATACGGACAGGGGAGCACAGATACGCAGTATTTT. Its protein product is CASSAYGQGSTDTQYF.

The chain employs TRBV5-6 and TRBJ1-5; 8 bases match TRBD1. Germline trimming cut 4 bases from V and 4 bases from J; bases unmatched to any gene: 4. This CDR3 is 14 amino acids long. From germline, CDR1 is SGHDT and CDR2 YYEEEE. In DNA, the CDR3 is TGTGCCAGCAGCACAAACAGGGGGAATCAGCCCCAGCATTTT. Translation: CASSTNRGNQPQHF.

The DNA of the CDR3 is TGTGCCAGCAGCCTGAGAGGGGGGGAGCTGTTTTTT. Translated, it gives CASSLRGGELFF. This chain links TRBV5-4 with TRBJ2-2; D is perhaps TRBD2 (5 bases). Trimming pared 4 bases from V and 8 bases from J, leaving 9 bases between. The CDR3 has 12 residues. CDR1 and CDR2 (germline): SGHNT, YYREEE (reference sequence).

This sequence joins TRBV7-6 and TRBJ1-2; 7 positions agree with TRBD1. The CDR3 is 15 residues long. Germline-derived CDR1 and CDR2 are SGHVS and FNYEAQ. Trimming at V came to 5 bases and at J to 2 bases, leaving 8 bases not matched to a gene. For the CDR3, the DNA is TGTGCCAGCAGCCAAGGACAGGCGCCCAACTATGGCTACACCTTC. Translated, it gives CASSQGQAPNYGYTF.

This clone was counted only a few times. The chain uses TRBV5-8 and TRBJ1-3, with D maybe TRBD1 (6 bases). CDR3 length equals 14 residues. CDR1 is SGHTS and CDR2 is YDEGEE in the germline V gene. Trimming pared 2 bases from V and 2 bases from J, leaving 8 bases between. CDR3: CASSFGGPGNTIYF. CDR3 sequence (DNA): TGTGCCAGCAGCTTTGGGGGCCCTGGAAACACCATATATTTT.

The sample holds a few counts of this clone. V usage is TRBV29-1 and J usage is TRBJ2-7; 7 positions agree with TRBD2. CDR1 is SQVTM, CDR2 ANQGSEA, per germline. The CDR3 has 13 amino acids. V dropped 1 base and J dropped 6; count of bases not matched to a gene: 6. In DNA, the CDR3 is TGCAGCGTTGAAGGGGGGAGGGATTCCGAGCAGTACTTC. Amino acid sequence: CSVEGGRDSEQYF.

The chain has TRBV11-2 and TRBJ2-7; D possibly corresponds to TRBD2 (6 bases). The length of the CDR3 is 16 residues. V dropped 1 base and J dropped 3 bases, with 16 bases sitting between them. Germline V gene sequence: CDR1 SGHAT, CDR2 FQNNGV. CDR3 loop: CASSLVGAGSDYEQYF. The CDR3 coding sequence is TGTGCCAGCAGCTTAGTAGGTGCGGGGTCGGACTACGAGCAGTACTTC.

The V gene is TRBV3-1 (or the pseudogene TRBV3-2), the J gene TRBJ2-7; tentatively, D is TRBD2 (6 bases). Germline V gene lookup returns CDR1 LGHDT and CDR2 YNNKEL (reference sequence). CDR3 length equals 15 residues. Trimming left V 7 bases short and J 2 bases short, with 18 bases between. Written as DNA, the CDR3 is TGTGCCAGCACCCTTCGCCGGGACTCGCCCTACGAGCAGTACTTC. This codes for CASTLRRDSPYEQYF.

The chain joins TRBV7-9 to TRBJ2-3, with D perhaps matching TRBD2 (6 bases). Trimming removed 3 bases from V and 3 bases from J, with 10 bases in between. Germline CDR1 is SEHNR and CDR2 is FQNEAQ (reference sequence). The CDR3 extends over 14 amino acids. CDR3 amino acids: CASSFASETDTQYF. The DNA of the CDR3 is TGTGCCAGCAGCTTTGCTAGCGAGACAGATACGCAGTATTTT.

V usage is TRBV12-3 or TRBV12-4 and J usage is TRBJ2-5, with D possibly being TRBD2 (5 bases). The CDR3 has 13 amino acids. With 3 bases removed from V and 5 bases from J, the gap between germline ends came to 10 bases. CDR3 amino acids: CASSLTEGETQYF. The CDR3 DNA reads TGTGCCAGCAGTTTGACCGAGGGTGAGACCCAGTACTTC.